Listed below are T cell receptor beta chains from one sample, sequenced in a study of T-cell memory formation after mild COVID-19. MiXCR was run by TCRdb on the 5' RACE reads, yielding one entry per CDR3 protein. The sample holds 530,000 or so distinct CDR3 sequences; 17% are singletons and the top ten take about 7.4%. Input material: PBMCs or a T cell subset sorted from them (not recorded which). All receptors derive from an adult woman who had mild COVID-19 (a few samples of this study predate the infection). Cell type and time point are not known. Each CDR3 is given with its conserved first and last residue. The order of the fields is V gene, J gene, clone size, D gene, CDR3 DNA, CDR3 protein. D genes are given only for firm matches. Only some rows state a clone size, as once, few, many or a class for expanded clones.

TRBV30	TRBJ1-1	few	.	TGTGCCTGGAGTGGTGGGGGACGCACTGAAGCTTTCTTT	CAWSGGGRTEAFF
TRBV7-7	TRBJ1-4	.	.	TGTGCCAGCAGCTTAGCCGAGAATGAAAAACTGTTTTTT	CASSLAENEKLFF
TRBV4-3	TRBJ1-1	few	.	TGCGCCAGCAGCCAAGATGGGGGAGGCACTGAAGCTTTCTTT	CASSQDGGGTEAFF
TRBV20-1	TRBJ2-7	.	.	TGCAGTGCTAGATCCATGTTGGGGGGCGAGCAGTACTTC	CSARSMLGGEQYF
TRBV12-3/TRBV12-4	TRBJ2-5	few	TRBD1	TGTGCCAGCAGTTCGTCCGGGACAGGGAACTCAGAGACCCAGTACTTC	CASSSSGTGNSETQYF
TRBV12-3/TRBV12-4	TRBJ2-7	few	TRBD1	TGTGCCAGCAGATCCACGGGACAGGGGGACTACGAGCAGTACTTC	CASRSTGQGDYEQYF
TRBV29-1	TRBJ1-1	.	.	TGCAGCGCCGAATTGAACACTGAAGCTTTCTTT	CSAELNTEAFF
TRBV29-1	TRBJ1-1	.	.	TGCAGCGTTGCCCTACGGACATCAATGAACACTGAAGCTTTCTTT	CSVALRTSMNTEAFF
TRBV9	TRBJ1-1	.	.	TGTGCCAGCAGCGCCCAGGGACAGAACACTGAAGCTTTCTTT	CASSAQGQNTEAFF
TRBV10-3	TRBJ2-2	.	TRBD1	TGTGCCACCAAAAGACAGGGCGAAGGCACCGGGGAGCTGTTTTTT	CATKRQGEGTGELFF
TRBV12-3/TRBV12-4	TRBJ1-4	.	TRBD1	TGTGCCAGCAGCCCGGACAGGGTAGAAGAAAAACTGTTTTTT	CASSPDRVEEKLFF
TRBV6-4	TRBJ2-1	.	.	TGTGCCAGCAAGGGTTTGAACAATGAGCAGTTCTTC	CASKGLNNEQFF
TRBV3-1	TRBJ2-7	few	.	TGTGCCAGCAGCCAAGACGGGGGACCAGCGAACTTC	CASSQDGGPANF
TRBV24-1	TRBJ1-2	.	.	TGTGCCACCAGTGACTCGGGATATGGCTACACCTTC	CATSDSGYGYTF
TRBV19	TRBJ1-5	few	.	TGTGCCAGTAGTTATCAGATGGGGAATCAGCCCCAGCATTTT	CASSYQMGNQPQHF
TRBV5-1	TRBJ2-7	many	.	TGCGCCAGCAGCTTGGACTATAGGAGCTCCTACGAGCAGTACTTC	CASSLDYRSSYEQYF
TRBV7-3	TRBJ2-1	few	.	TGTGCCAGCAGCCTGGGGGGACTGTCCCTCTACAATGAGCAGTTCTTC	CASSLGGLSLYNEQFF
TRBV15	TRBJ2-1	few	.	TGTGCCACCAGCAGTCGACTTGTAAATGAGCAGTTCTTC	CATSSRLVNEQFF
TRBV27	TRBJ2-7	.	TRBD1	TGTGCCAGCAGAGCGACAGGGGTACCGACCTACGAGCAGTACTTC	CASRATGVPTYEQYF
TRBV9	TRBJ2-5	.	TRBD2	TGTGCCAGCAGCCCTCTCGGGGGGGCTTACCAAGAGACCCAGTACTTC	CASSPLGGAYQETQYF
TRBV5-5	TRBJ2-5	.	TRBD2	TGTGCCAGCAGCTTGGAGGTGACTAGCGGGGGGAAAGAGACCCAGTACTTC	CASSLEVTSGGKETQYF
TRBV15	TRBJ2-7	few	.	TGTGCCACCAGCAGAGAGGGGTCCCGGGAGTACTTC	CATSREGSREYF
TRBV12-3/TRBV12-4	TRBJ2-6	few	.	TGTGCCAGCAGTTTAGGGCAGTCTGGGGCCAACGTCCTGACTTTC	CASSLGQSGANVLTF
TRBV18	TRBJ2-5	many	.	TGTGCCAGCTCACCCCTTGGCCAAGAGACCCAGTACTTC	CASSPLGQETQYF
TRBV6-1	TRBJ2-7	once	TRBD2	TGTGCCAGCAGTGAAGGACGGGCGGGGAGGGCCGAGCAGTACTTC	CASSEGRAGRAEQYF
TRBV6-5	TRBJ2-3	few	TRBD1	TGTGCCAGTGCGCGGACAGGGCTTTCAGATACGCAGTATTTT	CASARTGLSDTQYF
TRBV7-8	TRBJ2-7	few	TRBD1	TGTGCCAGCAGCGATATTAGGACAGGGGGCTACGAGCAGTACTTC	CASSDIRTGGYEQYF
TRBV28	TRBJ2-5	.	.	TGTGCCAGCAGTAAAAGGGGCGGATTGTGGGGCAAAGAGACCCAGTACTTC	CASSKRGGLWGKETQYF
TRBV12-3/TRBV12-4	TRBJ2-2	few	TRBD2	TGTGCCAGCATCGCTAGCGGGATGGGGACCGGGGAGCTGTTTTTT	CASIASGMGTGELFF
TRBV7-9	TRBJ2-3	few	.	TGTGCCAGCAGCTTAGGACTATTGCTTAGCACAGATACGCAGTATTTT	CASSLGLLLSTDTQYF
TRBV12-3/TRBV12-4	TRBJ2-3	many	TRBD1	TGTGCCAGCAGGGGGACAGGGAAGAGTACAGATACGCAGTATTTT	CASRGTGKSTDTQYF
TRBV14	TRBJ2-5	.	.	TGTGCCAGCAGCCAAGGGGTCCGAAATACCCAGTACTTC	CASSQGVRNTQYF
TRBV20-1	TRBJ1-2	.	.	TGCAGTGCTAGCCAGGCAGGGCTCTATGGCTACACCTTC	CSASQAGLYGYTF
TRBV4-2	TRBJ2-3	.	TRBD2	TGTGCCAGCAGCCAAGATGGGGCGGGGGGGCCCGGTGGTACGCAGTATTTT	CASSQDGAGGPGGTQYF
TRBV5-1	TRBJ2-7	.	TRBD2	TGCGCCAGCATGTCCGGGACTAGTCAAGCTCCGACCTACGAGCAGTACTTC	CASMSGTSQAPTYEQYF
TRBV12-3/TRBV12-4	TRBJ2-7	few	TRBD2	TGTGCCAGCAGTACACCGGGACTAGCGGGATCCGAGCAGTACTTC	CASSTPGLAGSEQYF
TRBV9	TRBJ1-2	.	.	TGTGCCAGCAGCCCCGGGGAGGCAGGTGGCTACACCTTC	CASSPGEAGGYTF
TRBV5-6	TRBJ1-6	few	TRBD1	TGTGCCAGCAGCTTCCGGGACAGGGAAAATTCACCCCTCCACTTT	CASSFRDRENSPLHF